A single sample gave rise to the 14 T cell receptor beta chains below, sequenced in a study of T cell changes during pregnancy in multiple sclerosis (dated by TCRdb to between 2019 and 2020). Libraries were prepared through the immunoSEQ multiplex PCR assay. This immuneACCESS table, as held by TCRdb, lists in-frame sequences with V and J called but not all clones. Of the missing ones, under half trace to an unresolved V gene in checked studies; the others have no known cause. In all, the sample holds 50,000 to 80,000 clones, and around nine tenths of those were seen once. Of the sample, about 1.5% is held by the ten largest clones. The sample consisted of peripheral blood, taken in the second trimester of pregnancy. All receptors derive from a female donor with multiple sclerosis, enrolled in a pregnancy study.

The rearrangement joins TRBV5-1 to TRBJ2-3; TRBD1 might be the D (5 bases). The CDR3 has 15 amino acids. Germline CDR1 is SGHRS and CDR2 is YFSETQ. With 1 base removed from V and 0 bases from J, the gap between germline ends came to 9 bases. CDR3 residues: CASSLQGYSTDTQYF. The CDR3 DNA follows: TGCGCCAGCAGCTTGCAGGGCTATAGCACAGATACGCAGTATTTT. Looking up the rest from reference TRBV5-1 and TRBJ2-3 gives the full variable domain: KAGVTQTPRYLIKTRGQQVTLSCSPISGHRSVSWYQQTPGQGLQFLFEYFSETQRNKGNFPGRFSGRQFSNSRSEMNVSTLELGDSALYLCASSLQGYSTDTQYFGPGTRLTVL.

For the CDR3, the DNA is TGTGCCAGCAGTCGGGGACTCTCCTACAATGAGCAGTTCTTC. Its translation is CASSRGLSYNEQFF. The chain has TRBV14 and TRBJ2-1, with a tentative D call TRBD2 (6 bases). The CDR3 covers 14 residues. V lost 6 bases and J lost 0, with 9 bases in between. Germline loops: CDR1 SGHDN, CDR2 FVKESK.

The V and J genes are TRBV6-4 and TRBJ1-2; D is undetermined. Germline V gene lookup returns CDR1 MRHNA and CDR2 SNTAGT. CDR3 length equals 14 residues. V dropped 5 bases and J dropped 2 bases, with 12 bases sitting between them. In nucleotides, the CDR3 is TGTGCCAGCAGTCCTAAGGGCGGGAACTATGGCTACACCTTC. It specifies CASSPKGGNYGYTF.

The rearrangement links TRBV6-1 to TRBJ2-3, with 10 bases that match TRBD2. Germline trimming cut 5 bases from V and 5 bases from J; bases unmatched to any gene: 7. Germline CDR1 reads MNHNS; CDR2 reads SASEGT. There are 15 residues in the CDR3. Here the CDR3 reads CASSPSGRGVDTQYF. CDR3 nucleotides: TGTGCCAGCAGTCCCAGCGGGAGGGGTGTAGATACGCAGTATTTT.

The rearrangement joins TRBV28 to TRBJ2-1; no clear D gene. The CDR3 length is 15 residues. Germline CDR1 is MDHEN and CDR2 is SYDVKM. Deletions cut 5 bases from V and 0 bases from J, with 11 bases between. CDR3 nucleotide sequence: TGTGCCAGCAGTCGAGGAGCCCGCTCCTACAATGAGCAGTTCTTC. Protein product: CASSRGARSYNEQFF.

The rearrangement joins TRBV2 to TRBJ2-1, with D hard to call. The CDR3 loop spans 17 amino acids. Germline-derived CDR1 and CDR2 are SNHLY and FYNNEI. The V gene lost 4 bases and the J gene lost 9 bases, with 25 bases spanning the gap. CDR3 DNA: TGTGCCAGCAGTGTTTCGTGGCAGGTCGGTACATTAAGTGAGCAGTTCTTC. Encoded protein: CASSVSWQVGTLSEQFF. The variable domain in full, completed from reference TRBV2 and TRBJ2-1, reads EPEVTQTPSHQVTQMGQEVILRCVPISNHLYFYWYRQILGQKVEFLVSFYNNEISEKSEIFDDQFSVERPDGSNFTLKIRSTKLEDSAMYFCASSVSWQVGTLSEQFFGPGTRLTVL.

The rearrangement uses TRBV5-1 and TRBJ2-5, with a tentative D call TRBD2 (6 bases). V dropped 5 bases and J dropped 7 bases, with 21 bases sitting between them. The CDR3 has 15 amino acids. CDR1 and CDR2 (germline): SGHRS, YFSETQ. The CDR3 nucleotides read TGCGCCAGCAGGCTCGCCGGGACTGGGGCCCCGACCCAGTACTTC. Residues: CASRLAGTGAPTQYF.

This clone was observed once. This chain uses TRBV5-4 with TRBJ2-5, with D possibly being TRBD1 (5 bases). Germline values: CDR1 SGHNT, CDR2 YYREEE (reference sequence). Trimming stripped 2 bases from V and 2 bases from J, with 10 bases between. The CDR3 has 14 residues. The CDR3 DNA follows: TGTGCCAGCAGCTTTGTAGGGGTACAAGAGACCCAGTACTTC. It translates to CASSFVGVQETQYF.

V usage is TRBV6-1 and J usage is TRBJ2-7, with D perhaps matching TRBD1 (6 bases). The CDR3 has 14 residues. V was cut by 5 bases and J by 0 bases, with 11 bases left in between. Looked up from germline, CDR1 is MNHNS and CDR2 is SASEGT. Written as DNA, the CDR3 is TGTGCCAGCAGTACTGACAGGAGCTCCTACGAGCAGTACTTC. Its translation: CASSTDRSSYEQYF.

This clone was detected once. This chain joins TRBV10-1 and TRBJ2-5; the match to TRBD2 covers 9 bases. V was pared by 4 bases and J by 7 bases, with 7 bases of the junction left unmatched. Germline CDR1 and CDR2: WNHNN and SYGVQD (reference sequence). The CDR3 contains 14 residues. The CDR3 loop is CASSGGRAGGTQYF. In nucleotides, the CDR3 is TGCGCCAGCAGTGGCGGGAGAGCGGGGGGGACCCAGTACTTC.

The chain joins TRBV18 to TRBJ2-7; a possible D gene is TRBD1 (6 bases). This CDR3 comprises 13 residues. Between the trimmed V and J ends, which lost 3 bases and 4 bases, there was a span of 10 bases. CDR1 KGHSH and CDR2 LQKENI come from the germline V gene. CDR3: CASSPGTSYEQYF. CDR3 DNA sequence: TGTGCCAGCTCACCCGGGACATCGTACGAGCAGTACTTC.

CDR3 sequence (DNA): TGTGCCAGCACCCGCGGGGGACTAGGCACTGAAGCTTTCTTT. Its protein is CASTRGGLGTEAFF. This rearrangement joins TRBV6-5 to TRBJ1-1, with TRBD1 as a possible D gene (5 bases). The CDR3 sequence is 14 residues long. From germline, CDR1 is MNHEY and CDR2 SVGAGI. Trimming left V 7 bases short and J 4 bases short, with 16 bases between.

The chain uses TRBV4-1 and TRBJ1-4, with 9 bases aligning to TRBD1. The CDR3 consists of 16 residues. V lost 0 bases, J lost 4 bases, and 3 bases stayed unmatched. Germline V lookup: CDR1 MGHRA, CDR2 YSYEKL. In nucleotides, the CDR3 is TGCGCCAGCAGCCAAGAGGGGACAGGGCTTAATGAAAAACTGTTTTTT. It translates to CASSQEGTGLNEKLFF.

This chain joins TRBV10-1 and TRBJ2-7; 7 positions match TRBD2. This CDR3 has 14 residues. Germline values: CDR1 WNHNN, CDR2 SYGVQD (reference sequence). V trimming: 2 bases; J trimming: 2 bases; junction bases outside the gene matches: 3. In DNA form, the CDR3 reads TGCGCCAGCAGTGAGAAGCGGGGAACCTACGAGCAGTACTTC. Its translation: CASSEKRGTYEQYF.